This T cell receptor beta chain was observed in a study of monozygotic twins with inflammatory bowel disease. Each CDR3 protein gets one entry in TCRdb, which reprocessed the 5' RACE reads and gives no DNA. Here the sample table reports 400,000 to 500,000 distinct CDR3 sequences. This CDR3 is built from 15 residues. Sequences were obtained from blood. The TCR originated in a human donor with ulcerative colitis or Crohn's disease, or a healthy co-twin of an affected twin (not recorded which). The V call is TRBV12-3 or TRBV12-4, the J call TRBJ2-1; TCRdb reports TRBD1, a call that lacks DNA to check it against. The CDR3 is CASAGGRNWGNEQFF.